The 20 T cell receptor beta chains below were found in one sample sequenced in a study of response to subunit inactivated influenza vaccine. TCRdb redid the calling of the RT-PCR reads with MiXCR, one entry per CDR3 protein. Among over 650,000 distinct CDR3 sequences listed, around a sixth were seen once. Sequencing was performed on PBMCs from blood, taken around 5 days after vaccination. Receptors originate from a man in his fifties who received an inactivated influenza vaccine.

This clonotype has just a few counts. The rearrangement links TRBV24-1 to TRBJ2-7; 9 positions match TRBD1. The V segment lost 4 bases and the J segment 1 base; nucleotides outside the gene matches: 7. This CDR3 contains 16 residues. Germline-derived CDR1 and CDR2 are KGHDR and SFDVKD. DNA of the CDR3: TGTGCCACCAGTGAGACCGGGACAGGGAGTTCCTACGAGCAGTACTTC. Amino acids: CATSETGTGSSYEQYF.

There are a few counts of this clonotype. CDR3 sequence reads: CAISAARGGGTDTQYF. The CDR3 nucleotides read TGTGCCATCAGTGCGGCCAGGGGGGGGGGCACAGATACGCAGTATTTT. J is TRBJ2-3 and V is TRBV10-3; the D gene could be TRBD1 or TRBD2 (7 bases each). This CDR3 has 16 amino acids. From germline, CDR1 is ENHRY and CDR2 SYGVKD. Trimming removed 4 bases at V and 1 base at J, with 15 bases between.

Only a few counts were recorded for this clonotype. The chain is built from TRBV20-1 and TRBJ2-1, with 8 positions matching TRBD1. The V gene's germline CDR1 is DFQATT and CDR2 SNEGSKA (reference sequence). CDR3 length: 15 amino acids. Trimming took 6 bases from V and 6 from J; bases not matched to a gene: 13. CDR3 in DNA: TGCAGTGCCGACACGGGGACAGGTCTGAGCAATGAGCAGTTCTTC. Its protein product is CSADTGTGLSNEQFF.

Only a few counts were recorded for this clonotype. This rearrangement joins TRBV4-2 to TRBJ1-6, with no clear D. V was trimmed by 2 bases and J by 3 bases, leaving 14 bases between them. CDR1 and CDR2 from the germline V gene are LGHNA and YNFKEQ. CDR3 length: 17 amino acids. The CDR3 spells CASSQYSWPNYNSPLHF. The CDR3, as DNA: TGTGCCAGCAGCCAATATTCGTGGCCCAACTATAATTCACCCCTCCACTTT.

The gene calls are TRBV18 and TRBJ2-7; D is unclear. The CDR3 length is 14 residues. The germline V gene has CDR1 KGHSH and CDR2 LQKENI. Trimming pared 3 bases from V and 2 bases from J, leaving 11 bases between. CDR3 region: CASSPPAATYEQYF. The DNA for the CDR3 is TGTGCCAGCTCACCCCCGGCAGCCACCTACGAGCAGTACTTC.

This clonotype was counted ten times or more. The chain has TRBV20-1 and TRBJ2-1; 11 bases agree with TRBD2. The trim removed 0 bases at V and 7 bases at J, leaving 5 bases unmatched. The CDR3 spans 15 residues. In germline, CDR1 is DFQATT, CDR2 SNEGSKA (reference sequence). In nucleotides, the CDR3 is TGCAGTGCTAGAGACACTAGCGGGGGTGGTAATGAGCAGTTCTTC. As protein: CSARDTSGGGNEQFF.

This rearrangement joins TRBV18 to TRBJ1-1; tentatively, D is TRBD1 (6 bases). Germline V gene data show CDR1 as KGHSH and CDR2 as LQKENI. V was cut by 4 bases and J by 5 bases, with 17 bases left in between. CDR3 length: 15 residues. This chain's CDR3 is CASSQTRGGYTEAFF. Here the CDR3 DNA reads TGTGCCAGCTCACAAACCAGGGGCGGATATACTGAAGCTTTCTTT.

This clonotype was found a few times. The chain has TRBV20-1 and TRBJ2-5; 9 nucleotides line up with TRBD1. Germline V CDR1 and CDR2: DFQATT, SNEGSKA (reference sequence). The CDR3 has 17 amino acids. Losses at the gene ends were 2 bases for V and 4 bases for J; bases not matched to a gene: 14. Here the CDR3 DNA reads TGCAGTGCTAGACCTCCCCCGGGACAGGGAGAAAGAGAGACCCAGTACTTC. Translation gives CSARPPPGQGERETQYF.

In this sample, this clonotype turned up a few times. DNA of the CDR3: TGTGCCAGCAGTACAGGACTAGCGGTCCTAGGGATTGAGCAGTTCTTC. It translates to CASSTGLAVLGIEQFF. The chain carries TRBV12-3 or TRBV12-4 and TRBJ2-1, with 10 positions matching TRBD2. The J segment lost 9 bases and the V segment lost 5 bases, leaving 13 bases of the junction unmatched. CDR3 length: 16 residues.

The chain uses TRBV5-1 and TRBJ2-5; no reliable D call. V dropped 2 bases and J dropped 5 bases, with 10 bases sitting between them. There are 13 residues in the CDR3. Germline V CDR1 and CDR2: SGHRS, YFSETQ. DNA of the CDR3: TGCGCCAGCAGCTTAGGGAAAACTGAGACCCAGTACTTC. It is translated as CASSLGKTETQYF.

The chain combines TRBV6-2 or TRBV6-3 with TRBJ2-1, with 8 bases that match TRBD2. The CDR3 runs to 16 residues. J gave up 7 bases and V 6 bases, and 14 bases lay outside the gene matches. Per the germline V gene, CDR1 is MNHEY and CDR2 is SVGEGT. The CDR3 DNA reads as TGTGCCAGCAGCCTCGGTGAGCGGGAGTTAGAGAATGAGCAGTTCTTC. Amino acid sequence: CASSLGERELENEQFF.

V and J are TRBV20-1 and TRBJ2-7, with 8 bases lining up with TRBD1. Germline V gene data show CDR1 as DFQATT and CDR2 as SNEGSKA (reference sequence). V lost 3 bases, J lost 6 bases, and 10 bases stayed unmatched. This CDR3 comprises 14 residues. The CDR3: CSASVPRQGIEQYF. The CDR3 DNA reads TGCAGTGCTAGTGTCCCTCGACAGGGGATCGAGCAGTACTTC.

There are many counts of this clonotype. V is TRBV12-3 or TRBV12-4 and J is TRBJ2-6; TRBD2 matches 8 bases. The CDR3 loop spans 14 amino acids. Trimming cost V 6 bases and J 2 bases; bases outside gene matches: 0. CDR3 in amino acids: CASRRGAGANVLTF. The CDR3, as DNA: TGTGCCAGCAGGCGGGGGGCTGGGGCCAACGTCCTGACTTTC.

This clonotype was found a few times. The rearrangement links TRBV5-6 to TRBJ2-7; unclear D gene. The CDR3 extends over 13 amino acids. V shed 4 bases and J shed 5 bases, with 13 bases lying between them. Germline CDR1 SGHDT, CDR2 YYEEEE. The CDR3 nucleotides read TGTGCCAGCAGCGTAGACCGGCCGAACGAGCAGTACTTC. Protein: CASSVDRPNEQYF.

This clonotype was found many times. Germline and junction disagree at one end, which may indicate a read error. Here the CDR3 reads CASSLRDFGVF. The CDR3 DNA is TGTGCCAGCAGTCTAAGGGACTTTGGGGTTTTC. This chain links TRBV12-3 or TRBV12-4 with TRBJ2-1, with D tentatively TRBD2 (6 bases). The CDR3 loop spans 11 amino acids.

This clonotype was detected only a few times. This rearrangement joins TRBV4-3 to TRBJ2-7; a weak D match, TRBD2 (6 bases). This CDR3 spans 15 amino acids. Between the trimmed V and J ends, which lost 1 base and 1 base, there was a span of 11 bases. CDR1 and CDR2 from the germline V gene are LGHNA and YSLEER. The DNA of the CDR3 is TGCGCCAGCAGCCAAGTTTTGCGGGGATCCTACGAGCAGTACTTC. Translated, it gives CASSQVLRGSYEQYF.

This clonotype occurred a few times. CDR3 sequence (DNA): TGTGCCAGCAGTTACAGCCCCCTAGCGGACAACACAGATACGCAGTATTTT. As protein: CASSYSPLADNTDTQYF. The rearrangement links TRBV6-2 or TRBV6-3 to TRBJ2-3; 7 bases are shared with TRBD2. The CDR3 length is 17 residues. Germline V gene data show CDR1 as MNHEY and CDR2 as SVGEGT. The trim removed 2 bases at V and 2 bases at J, leaving 10 bases unmatched.

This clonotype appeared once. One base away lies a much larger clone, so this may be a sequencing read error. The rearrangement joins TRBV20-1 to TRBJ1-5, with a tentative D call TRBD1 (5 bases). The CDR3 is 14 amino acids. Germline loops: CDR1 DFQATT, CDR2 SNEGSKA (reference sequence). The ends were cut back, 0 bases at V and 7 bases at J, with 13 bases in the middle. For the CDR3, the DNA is TGCAGTGCTAGAGATCCCAGGGCCAGACAGCCCCAGCATTTT. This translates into CSARDPRARQPQHF.

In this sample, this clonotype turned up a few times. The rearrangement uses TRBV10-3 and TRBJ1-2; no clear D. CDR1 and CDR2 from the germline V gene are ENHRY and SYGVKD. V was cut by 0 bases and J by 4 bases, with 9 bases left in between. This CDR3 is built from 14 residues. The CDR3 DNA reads TGTGCCATCAGTGAGTCCGACGGCCCCTATGGCTACACCTTC. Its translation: CAISESDGPYGYTF.

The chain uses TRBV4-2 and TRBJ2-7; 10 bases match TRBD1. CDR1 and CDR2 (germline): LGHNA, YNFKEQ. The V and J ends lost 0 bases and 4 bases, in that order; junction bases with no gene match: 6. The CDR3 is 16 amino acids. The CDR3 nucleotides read TGTGCCAGCAGCCAAGATTTGCGACAGGGGGCTTACGAGCAGTACTTC. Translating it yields CASSQDLRQGAYEQYF.